This T cell receptor beta chain was sequenced in a study of control samples from healthy donors and cancer patients. Only in-frame clones appear in the TCRdb table, and some are missing; sequencing was by immunoSEQ multiplex PCR. Among nearly 55,000 clones listed, around 95% were seen once. This CDR3 is built from 14 residues. Trimming stripped 5 bases from V and 6 bases from J, with 16 bases between. Germline V lookup: CDR1 MNHEY, CDR2 SMNVEV (reference sequence). The receptor was isolated from a woman aged 25 to 39 in good health. Sequencing input: blood. The chain links TRBV27 to TRBJ1-2; possible D gene TRBD1, 6 bases. The CDR3 sequence is CASSTWLGGDGYTF. Here the CDR3 DNA reads TGTGCCAGCAGTACCTGGTTAGGGGGAGATGGCTACACCTTC.